This T cell receptor beta chain was recorded in a study of spatial heterogeneity in lung cancer (dated by TCRdb to between 2018 and 2020). In the study overall: Beta-chain transcripts were consistently detected in greater numbers than alpha-chain transcripts, which likely reflects a higher abundance of beta-chain transcripts. In the raw uncorrected reads, each unique combination of TCR and UMI appeared on average more than ten times. In non-small cell lung cancer, the study made a quantitative comparison of TCR alpha and beta repertoires among multiple tumor regions, matched nontumor lung and blood. Nonsynonymous mutation counts, determined by whole-exome sequencing of tumor tissue, were related to features of the TCR repertoire. At surgery, around 200 tumor regions, 64 matched nontumor lung samples and fewer than 60 PBMC samples were TCR-sequenced for both alpha and beta chains.

Receptors were amplified or captured by 5' RACE. The sequencing machine was a NextSeq 500. The TCR library protocol attached a unique molecular identifier to each TCR cDNA molecule to allow correction of PCR and sequencing errors. The authors' analysis ran thus. TCR identification, UMI-based error correction and CDR3 extraction were performed with Decombinator tools. TCRs above a frequency of 2 per 1,000, corresponding to the top 1% of the tumor frequency distribution, were defined as expanded. Rényi diversity was computed with the R vegan package after subsampling each repertoire 100 times to 5,000 TCRs. CDR3 similarity networks were constructed using string-kernel similarity of amino acid triplets, with links drawn between CDR3s whose pairwise similarity was above 0.82. TCRdb's own reprocessing of the public reads used fastp at Q25 and MiXCR and kept productive beta chains. Rows are combined by CDR3 protein, so each entry shows the most common genes and DNA. Clone size and V and J calls follow TCRdb, not the original study. The sample table contains roughly 40,000 distinct CDR3 sequences; only one count was recorded for around 6.5% of them. Around 42% of the sample lies in the top ten.

Regarding this clonotype: No cognate antigen has been identified for it. No qualities accompany the bases; no much larger clone lies one base away.

Trimming accounts for 3 bases at V and 1 base at J, while the number of junction bases matched to no gene is 10. The CDR3 contains 18 residues, cysteine and phenylalanine counted. Left in the record is the CDR3 DNA by itself, 54 bases read in frame from the first base. The germline V gene sets CDR1 to MNHNS and CDR2 to SASEGT. The research as a whole found: Confirming at a functional level the hypothesis that regional TCRs recognize regional mutations was considered to require additional single-cell paired TCR alpha and beta sequencing. Ubiquitous expanded tumor TCRs were detected in blood more often at tumor resection than at routine follow-up.

The intended sense of this specimen's time point label: sample taken at primary tumor resection. TCR sequencing used whole RNA extracted from tumor and nontumor lung tissue, or from cryopreserved PBMC samples, without cell sorting. The donors were some 76 patients from the lung TRACERx cohort who had early-stage, untreated non-small cell lung cancer. A patient was chosen for TCR sequencing only when enough RNA was available from at least two tumor regions. Specimen: PBMCs, collected at surgery. This TCR derives from a female donor with early-stage non-small cell lung cancer. This receptor chain uses TRBV6-1 and TRBJ2-1, with 9 bases aligning to TRBD2. The DNA sequence is given as TGTGCCAGCAGTGATGCCGCTAGCGGGGTGATGTCCTACAATGAGCAGTTCTTC. Its product reads: CASSDAASGVMSYNEQFF.